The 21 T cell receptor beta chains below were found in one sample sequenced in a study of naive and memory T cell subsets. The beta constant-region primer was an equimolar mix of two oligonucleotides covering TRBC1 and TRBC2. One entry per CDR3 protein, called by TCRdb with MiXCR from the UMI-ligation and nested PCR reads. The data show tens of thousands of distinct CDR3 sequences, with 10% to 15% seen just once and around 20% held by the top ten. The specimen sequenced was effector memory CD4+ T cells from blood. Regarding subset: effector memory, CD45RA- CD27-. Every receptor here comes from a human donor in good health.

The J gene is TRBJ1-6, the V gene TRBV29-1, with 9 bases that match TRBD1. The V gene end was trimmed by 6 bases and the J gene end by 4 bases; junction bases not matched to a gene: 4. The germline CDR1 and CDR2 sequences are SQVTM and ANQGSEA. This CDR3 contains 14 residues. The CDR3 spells CSVGTGIYNSPLHF. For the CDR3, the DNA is TGCAGCGTAGGGACAGGGATATATAATTCACCCCTCCACTTT. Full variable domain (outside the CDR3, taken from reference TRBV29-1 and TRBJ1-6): SAVISQKPSRDICQRGTSLTIQCQVDSQVTMMFWYRQQPGQSLTLIATANQGSEATYESGFVIDKFPISRPNLTFSTLTVSNMSPEDSSIYLCSVGTGIYNSPLHFGNGTRLTVT.

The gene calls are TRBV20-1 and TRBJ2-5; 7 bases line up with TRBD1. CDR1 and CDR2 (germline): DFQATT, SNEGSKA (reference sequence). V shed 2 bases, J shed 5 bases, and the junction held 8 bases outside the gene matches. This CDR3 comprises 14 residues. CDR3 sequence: CSARKTGPWETQYF. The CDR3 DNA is TGCAGTGCTAGAAAGACAGGGCCTTGGGAGACCCAGTACTTC.

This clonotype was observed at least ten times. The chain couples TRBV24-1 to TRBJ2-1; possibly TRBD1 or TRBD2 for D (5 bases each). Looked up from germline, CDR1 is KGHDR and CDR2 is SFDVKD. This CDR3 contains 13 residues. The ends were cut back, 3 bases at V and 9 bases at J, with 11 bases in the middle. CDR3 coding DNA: TGTGCCACCAGTGATCGAGCAGGGAGTGAGCAGTTCTTC. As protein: CATSDRAGSEQFF.

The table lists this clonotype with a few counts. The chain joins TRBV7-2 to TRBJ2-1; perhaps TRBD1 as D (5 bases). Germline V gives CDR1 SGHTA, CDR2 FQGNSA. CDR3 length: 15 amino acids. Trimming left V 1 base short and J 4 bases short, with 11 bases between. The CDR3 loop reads CASSLGTSEYNEQFF. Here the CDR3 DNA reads TGTGCCAGCAGCTTAGGGACATCTGAGTACAATGAGCAGTTCTTC.

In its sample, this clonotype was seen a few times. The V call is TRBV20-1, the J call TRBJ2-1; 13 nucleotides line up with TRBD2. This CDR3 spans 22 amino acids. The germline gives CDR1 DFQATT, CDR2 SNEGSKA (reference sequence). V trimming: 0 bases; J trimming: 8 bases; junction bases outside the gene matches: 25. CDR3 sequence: CSARDMTGGVRYGTSGKDEQFF. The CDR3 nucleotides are TGCAGTGCTAGAGACATGACAGGGGGCGTACGTTACGGGACTAGCGGGAAAGATGAGCAGTTCTTC.

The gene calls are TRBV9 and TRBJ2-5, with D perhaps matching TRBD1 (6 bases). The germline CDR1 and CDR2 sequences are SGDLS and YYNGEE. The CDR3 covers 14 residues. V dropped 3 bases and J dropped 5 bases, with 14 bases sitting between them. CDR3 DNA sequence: TGTGCCAGCAGCGCTAGAGGGGGTCGGGAGACCCAGTACTTC. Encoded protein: CASSARGGRETQYF. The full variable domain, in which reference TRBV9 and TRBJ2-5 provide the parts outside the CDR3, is DSGVTQTPKHLITATGQRVTLRCSPRSGDLSVYWYQQSLDQGLQFLIQYYNGEERAKGNILERFSAQQFPDLHSELNLSSLELGDSALYFCASSARGGRETQYFGPGTRLLVL.

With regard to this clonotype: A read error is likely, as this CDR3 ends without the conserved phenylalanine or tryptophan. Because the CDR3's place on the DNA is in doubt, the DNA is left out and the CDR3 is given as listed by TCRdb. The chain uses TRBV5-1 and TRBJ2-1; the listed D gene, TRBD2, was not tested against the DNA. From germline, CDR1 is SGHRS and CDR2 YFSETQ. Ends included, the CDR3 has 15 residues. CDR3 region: CASSPPAGGTDEQGC.

CDR3: CASSLGSRQGNTEAFF. In nucleotides, the CDR3 is TGCGCCAGCAGCTTGGGTAGCCGGCAGGGCAACACTGAAGCTTTCTTT. The genes are TRBV5-1 and TRBJ1-1; a weak D match, TRBD1 (5 bases). Germline loops: CDR1 SGHRS, CDR2 YFSETQ. The V end lost 0 bases, the J end lost 2 bases, and 14 bases lay between the germline ends. The CDR3 consists of 16 residues. Combining the CDR3 with reference TRBV5-1 and TRBJ1-1 gives the whole variable domain KAGVTQTPRYLIKTRGQQVTLSCSPISGHRSVSWYQQTPGQGLQFLFEYFSETQRNKGNFPGRFSGRQFSNSRSEMNVSTLELGDSALYLCASSLGSRQGNTEAFFGQGTRLTVV.

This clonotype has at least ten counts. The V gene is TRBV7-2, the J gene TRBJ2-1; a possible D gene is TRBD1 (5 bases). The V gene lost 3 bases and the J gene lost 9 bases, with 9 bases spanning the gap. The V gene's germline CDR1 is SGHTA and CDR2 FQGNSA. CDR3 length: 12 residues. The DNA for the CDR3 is TGTGCCAGCAGCTTTTTGGACACTGAGCAGTTCTTC. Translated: CASSFLDTEQFF.

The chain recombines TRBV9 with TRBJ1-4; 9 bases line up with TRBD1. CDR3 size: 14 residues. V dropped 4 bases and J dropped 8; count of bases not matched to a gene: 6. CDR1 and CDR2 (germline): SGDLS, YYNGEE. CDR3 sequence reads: CASSPGTGKEKLFF. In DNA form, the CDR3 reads TGTGCCAGCAGCCCCGGGACAGGGAAGGAAAAACTGTTTTTT.

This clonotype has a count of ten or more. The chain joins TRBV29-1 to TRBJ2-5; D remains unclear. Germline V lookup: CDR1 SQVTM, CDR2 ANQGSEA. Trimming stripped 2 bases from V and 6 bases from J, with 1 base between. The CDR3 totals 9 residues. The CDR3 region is CSVEKTQYF. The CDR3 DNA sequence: TGCAGCGTTGAAAAGACCCAGTACTTC. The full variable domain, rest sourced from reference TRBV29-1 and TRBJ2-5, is SAVISQKPSRDICQRGTSLTIQCQVDSQVTMMFWYRQQPGQSLTLIATANQGSEATYESGFVIDKFPISRPNLTFSTLTVSNMSPEDSSIYLCSVEKTQYFGPGTRLLVL.

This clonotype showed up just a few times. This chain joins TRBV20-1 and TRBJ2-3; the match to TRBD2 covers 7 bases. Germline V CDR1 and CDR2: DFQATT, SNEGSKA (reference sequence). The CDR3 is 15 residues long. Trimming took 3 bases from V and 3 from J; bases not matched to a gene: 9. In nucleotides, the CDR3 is TGCAGTGCTAGCCTGGGCGGGAGTGGGACAGATACGCAGTATTTT. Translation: CSASLGGSGTDTQYF.

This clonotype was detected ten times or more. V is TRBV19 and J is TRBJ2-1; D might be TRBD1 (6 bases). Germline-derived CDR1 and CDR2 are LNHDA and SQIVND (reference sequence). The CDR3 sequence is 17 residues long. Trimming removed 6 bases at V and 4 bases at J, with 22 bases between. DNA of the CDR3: TGTGCCAGTAGCCCCTATTCCCCTGTGAGGGGGTACAATGAGCAGTTCTTC. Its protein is CASSPYSPVRGYNEQFF. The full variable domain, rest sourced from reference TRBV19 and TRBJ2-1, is DGGITQSPKYLFRKEGQNVTLSCEQNLNHDAMYWYRQDPGQGLRLIYYSQIVNDFQKGDIAEGYSVSREKKESFPLTVTSAQKNPTAFYLCASSPYSPVRGYNEQFFGPGTRLTVL.

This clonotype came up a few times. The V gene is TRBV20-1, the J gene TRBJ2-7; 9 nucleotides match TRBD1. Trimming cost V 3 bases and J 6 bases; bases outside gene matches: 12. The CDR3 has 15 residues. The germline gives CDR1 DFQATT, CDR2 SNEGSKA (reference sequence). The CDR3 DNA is TGCAGTGCTAGTTTACCGGGACAGGGACCTCGCGAGCAGTACTTC. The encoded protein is CSASLPGQGPREQYF.

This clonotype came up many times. Written as DNA, the CDR3 is TGTGCCAGCAGCCAGATTAACTACAGGGGGTACTACAATGAGCAGTTCTTC. Protein: CASSQINYRGYYNEQFF. The chain uses TRBV14 and TRBJ2-1, with 8 bases aligning to TRBD1. Germline CDR1 reads SGHDN; CDR2 reads FVKESK. V lost 3 bases, J lost 3 bases, and 10 bases stayed unmatched. This CDR3 has 17 residues. The variable domain in full, with the rest retrieved from reference TRBV14 and TRBJ2-1, is EAGVTQFPSHSVIEKGQTVTLRCDPISGHDNLYWYRRVMGKEIKFLLHFVKESKQDESGMPNNRFLAERTGGTYSTLKVQPAELEDSGVYFCASSQINYRGYYNEQFFGPGTRLTVL.

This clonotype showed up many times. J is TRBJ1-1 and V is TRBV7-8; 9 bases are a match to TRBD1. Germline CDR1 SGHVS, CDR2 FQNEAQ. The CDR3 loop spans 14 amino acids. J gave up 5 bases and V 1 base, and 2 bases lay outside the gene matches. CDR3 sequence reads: CASSLVQGATEAFF. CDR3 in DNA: TGTGCCAGCAGCTTAGTACAGGGGGCGACTGAAGCTTTCTTT.

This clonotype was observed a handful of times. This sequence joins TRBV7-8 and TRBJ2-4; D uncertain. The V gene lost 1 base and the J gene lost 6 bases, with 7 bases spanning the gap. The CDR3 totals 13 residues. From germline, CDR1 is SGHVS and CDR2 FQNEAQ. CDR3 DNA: TGTGCCAGCAGCTTAGGGGGTCGAAACATTCAGTACTTC. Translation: CASSLGGRNIQYF.

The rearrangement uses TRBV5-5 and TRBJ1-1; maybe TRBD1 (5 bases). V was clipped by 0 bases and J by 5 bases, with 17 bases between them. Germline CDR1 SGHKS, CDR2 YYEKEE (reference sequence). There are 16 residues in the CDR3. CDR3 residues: CASSLGLGGELTEAFF. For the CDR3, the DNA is TGTGCCAGCAGCTTGGGGTTGGGAGGGGAATTGACTGAAGCTTTCTTT.

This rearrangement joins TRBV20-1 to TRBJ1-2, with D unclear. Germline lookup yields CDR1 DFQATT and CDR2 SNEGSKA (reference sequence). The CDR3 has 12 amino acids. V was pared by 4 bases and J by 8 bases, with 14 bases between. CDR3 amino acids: CSAKRAVEGYTF. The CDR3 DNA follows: TGCAGTGCTAAGAGGGCGGTCGAGGGCTACACCTTC.

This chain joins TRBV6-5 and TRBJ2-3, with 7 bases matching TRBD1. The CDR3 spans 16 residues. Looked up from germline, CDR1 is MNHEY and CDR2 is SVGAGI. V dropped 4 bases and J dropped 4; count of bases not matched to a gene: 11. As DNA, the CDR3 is TGTGCCAGCAGTTTAATTCCAGGGGGATCCGCAGATACGCAGTATTTT. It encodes CASSLIPGGSADTQYF.

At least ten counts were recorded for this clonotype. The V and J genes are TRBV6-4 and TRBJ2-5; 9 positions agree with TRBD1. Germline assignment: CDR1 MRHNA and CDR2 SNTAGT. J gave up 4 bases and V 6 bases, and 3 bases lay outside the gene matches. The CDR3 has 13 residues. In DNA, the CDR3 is TGTGCCAGCAGCAGACAGGGGGGAGAGACCCAGTACTTC. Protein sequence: CASSRQGGETQYF.